The 6 T cell receptor beta chains reported below all come from one sample, sequenced in a study of cytomegalovirus exposure and HLA in healthy donors. The PCR made use of 60 Vbeta and 13 Jbeta primers. Clones were read by immunoSEQ multiplex PCR, and TCRdb kept only the in-frame ones, dropping some. The repertoire holds roughly 150,000 clones, around 78% seen once, with less than 7.5% in the top ten. Sequencing input: PBMCs. The receptors shown here come from a woman aged 40-49 years in good health and CMV-seropositive.

The rearrangement links TRBV6-6 to TRBJ2-1; the match to TRBD1 covers 8 bases. Trimming took 6 bases from V and 7 from J; bases not matched to a gene: 14. The CDR3 sequence is 16 residues long. Germline V gene lookup returns CDR1 MNHNY and CDR2 SVGAGI (reference sequence). The CDR3 region is CASSSRQGTIVNEQFF. DNA for the CDR3: TGTGCCAGCAGCTCAAGACAGGGGACCATCGTAAATGAGCAGTTCTTC.

The chain combines TRBV7-8 with TRBJ2-2; TRBD2 agrees at 12 bases. This CDR3 spans 16 amino acids. In germline, CDR1 is SGHVS, CDR2 FQNEAQ. J gave up 4 bases and V 5 bases, and 5 bases lay outside the gene matches. CDR3 protein: CASSRTSGGFTGELFF. CDR3 nucleotides: TGTGCCAGCAGCCGTACTAGCGGGGGGTTCACCGGGGAGCTGTTTTTT.

In DNA, the CDR3 is TGTGCCAGCAGCTTTAGGAGCGGGAGGGACTACAATGAGCAGTTCTTC. It codes for CASSFRSGRDYNEQFF. The gene calls are TRBV13 and TRBJ2-1, with 10 bases identical to TRBD2. The germline V gene has CDR1 PRHDT and CDR2 FYEKMQ (reference sequence). The junction had 5 bases not matched to a gene; V was cut back by 3 bases and J by 3 bases. The CDR3 is 16 residues long. Looking up the rest from reference TRBV13 and TRBJ2-1 gives the full variable domain: AAGVIQSPRHLIKEKRETATLKCYPIPRHDTVYWYQQGPGQDPQFLISFYEKMQSDKGSIPDRFSAQQFSDYHSELNMSSLELGDSALYFCASSFRSGRDYNEQFFGPGTRLTVL.

V usage is TRBV6-6 and J usage is TRBJ2-1, with 9 bases identical to TRBD2. V trimming: 10 bases; J trimming: 9 bases; junction bases outside the gene matches: 10. Per germline, CDR1 MNHNY and CDR2 SVGAGI (reference sequence). The CDR3 extends over 13 amino acids. CDR3 DNA: TGTGCCAACAGCCGGGGACTAGCTGCTGAGCAGTTCTTC. This sequence encodes CANSRGLAAEQFF.

This sequence joins TRBV10-3 and TRBJ2-6; 7 nucleotides align to TRBD1. Germline-derived CDR1 and CDR2 are ENHRY and SYGVKD. The V segment lost 5 bases and the J segment 0 bases; nucleotides outside the gene matches: 7. The CDR3 length is 17 residues. As DNA, the CDR3 is TGTGCCATCAGTCGGGACAGCATTATCTCTGGGGCCAACGTCCTGACTTTC. Encoded protein: CAISRDSIISGANVLTF.

This rearrangement joins TRBV7-9 to TRBJ2-3; D gene unclear. The CDR3 runs to 13 residues. Germline V lookup: CDR1 SEHNR, CDR2 FQNEAQ (reference sequence). Trimming stripped 5 bases from V and 2 bases from J, with 8 bases between. The CDR3 sequence: CASSPTNTDTQYF. Written as DNA, the CDR3 is TGTGCCAGCAGCCCAACTAACACAGATACGCAGTATTTT.